This TCR beta chain was profiled in a study of blood T cell repertoires in COVID-19. Study details: Italy, Spain and the United States were the sources of the convalescent and acute COVID-19 samples.

This CDR3 spans 13 amino acids. Trimming removed 2 bases at V and 0 bases at J, with 3 bases between. From germline, CDR1 is MNHNY and CDR2 SVGAGI (reference sequence). Authors' methods: Estimation of nucleated cell counts relied on the amplification of reference gene primers. Method: immunoSEQ multiplex PCR; TCRdb's copy keeps in-frame clones and lacks some. That table gives V, J and clone size, and the DNA gave D and trimming. The repertoire includes roughly 260,000 clones, approximately 79% of them detected once, and 4.5% to 6% sits in the top ten. This TCR was recovered from an elderly woman with active or convalescent COVID-19. The chain recombines TRBV6-6 with TRBJ2-3; the D is unclear. Input material: peripheral blood. CDR3 in DNA: TGTGCCAGCAGTTACCCTAGCACAGATACGCAGTATTTT. Amino acids: CASSYPSTDTQYF.